The clone carrying this T cell receptor beta chain was picked up a small number of times. This sample was included in a study of blood T cell repertoires in COVID-19. Overall study: Samples came from the United States, Italy and Spain, spanning acute and convalescent COVID-19. PBMCs, B-cell-depleted T cells, or T cells were the source of the cDNA or gDNA that made up the material.

TCRdb keeps only in-frame clones here, not all; method: immunoSEQ multiplex PCR. The sample lists fewer than 350,000 clones, around 91% occurring once. Residents of around 24 US areas, aged about 18 to 100 years, made up the participants. Participants had their cohort set by participant-reported clinical history. The germline gives CDR1 SEHNR, CDR2 FQNEAQ (reference sequence). The length of the CDR3 is 15 residues. The V and J ends lost 10 bases and 4 bases, in that order; junction bases with no gene match: 12. The specimen sequenced was PBMCs or T cells enriched from blood (not recorded which). This chain joins TRBV7-9 and TRBJ2-5, with 10 bases aligning to TRBD1. This TCR was recovered from a woman aged 18-30 years with acute COVID-19. CDR3 protein: CATSARQGAVETQYF. CDR3 nucleotide sequence: TGTGCCACCTCAGCTCGACAGGGGGCAGTAGAGACCCAGTACTTC.